Presented here are 17 T cell receptor beta chains from one specimen sequenced in a study of blood T cell repertoires in COVID-19. Measured with immunoSEQ multiplex PCR; TCRdb has only the in-frame clones, and not every one. The table lists under 250,000 clones, over 65% of them singletons. Sample: peripheral blood. The receptors were gathered from a woman aged 65 to 85 with active or convalescent COVID-19.

The V call is TRBV28, the J call TRBJ1-4; TRBD1 might be the D (5 bases). V shed 6 bases and J shed 6 bases, with 5 bases lying between them. Germline V gives CDR1 MDHEN, CDR2 SYDVKM. This CDR3 spans 11 amino acids. The CDR3 reads CASRTDEKLFF. In DNA, the CDR3 is TGTGCCAGCAGGACAGATGAAAAACTGTTTTTT. Filled out from reference TRBV28 and TRBJ1-4, the complete variable domain reads DVKVTQSSRYLVKRTGEKVFLECVQDMDHENMFWYRQDPGLGLRLIYFSYDVKMKEKGDIPEGYSVSREKKERFSLILESASTNQTSMYLCASRTDEKLFFGSGTQLSVL.

The chain links TRBV2 to TRBJ2-7, with D perhaps matching TRBD1 (6 bases). Looked up from germline, CDR1 is SNHLY and CDR2 is FYNNEI. This CDR3 contains 14 residues. Trimming stripped 7 bases from V and 5 bases from J, with 18 bases between. CDR3 sequence reads: CASTLQGPGDEQYF. The DNA of the CDR3 is TGTGCCAGCACCTTACAGGGTCCTGGCGACGAGCAGTACTTC.

The chain is built from TRBV7-8 and TRBJ1-1; no clear D gene. Germline CDR1 reads SGHVS; CDR2 reads FQNEAQ. CDR3 length: 15 residues. Trimming left V 4 bases short and J 3 bases short, with 15 bases between. The CDR3 DNA is TGTGCCAGCAGCTATGGGCGTTTTACGGACACTGAAGCTTTCTTT. The encoded protein is CASSYGRFTDTEAFF.

V gene TRBV6-2 or TRBV6-3 combines with J gene TRBJ2-7; 7 positions agree with TRBD1. CDR3 length: 14 amino acids. The trim removed 4 bases at V and 5 bases at J, leaving 8 bases unmatched. Germline V gene data show CDR1 as MNHEY and CDR2 as SVGEGT. The CDR3 sequence is CASSSYRGANEQYF. CDR3 DNA sequence: TGTGCCAGCAGTTCGTACAGGGGAGCGAACGAGCAGTACTTC.

The chain is built from TRBV20-1 and TRBJ1-5; maybe TRBD1 (6 bases). Trimming removed 5 bases from V and 5 bases from J, with 7 bases in between. The CDR3 sequence is 11 residues long. Germline CDR1 is DFQATT and CDR2 is SNEGSKA (reference sequence). The CDR3 sequence: CSASGDQPQHF. The CDR3 DNA reads as TGCAGTGCTTCAGGGGATCAGCCCCAGCATTTT.

The CDR3 region has the DNA TGTGCCAGCCAGCCCCAGGGTAACTATGGCTACACCTTC. Protein: CASQPQGNYGYTF. The gene calls are TRBV5-6 and TRBJ1-2, with D possibly matching TRBD1 (5 bases). Germline-derived CDR1 and CDR2 are SGHDT and YYEEEE. Between the trimmed V and J ends, which lost 7 bases and 1 base, there was a span of 11 bases. The CDR3 consists of 13 residues.

The chain links TRBV30 to TRBJ1-5, with 10 bases lining up with TRBD1. Germline assignment: CDR1 GTSNPN and CDR2 SVGIG (reference sequence). V was pared by 4 bases and J by 5 bases, with 5 bases of the junction left unmatched. The CDR3 loop spans 14 amino acids. The CDR3 bases are TGTGCCTGGACCCGGGACAGGGGAGATCAGCCCCAGCATTTT. Translated, it gives CAWTRDRGDQPQHF.

This chain uses TRBV5-6 with TRBJ2-1; weak D call: TRBD2 (5 bases). Trimming shortened V by 7 bases and J by 0 bases, and 11 bases separated the two germline ends. In germline, CDR1 is SGHDT, CDR2 YYEEEE. The CDR3 spans 14 residues. In nucleotides, the CDR3 is TGTGCCAGCTCCAGCGGCTTCTCCTACAATGAGCAGTTCTTC. Its protein product is CASSSGFSYNEQFF.

The rearrangement joins TRBV2 to TRBJ2-1; TRBD2 aligns across 10 bases. This CDR3 spans 14 amino acids. Germline V gene data show CDR1 as SNHLY and CDR2 as FYNNEI. With 4 bases clipped from V and 10 bases from J, the junction kept 7 bases outside the gene matches. The CDR3 DNA is TGTGCCAGCAGTGTAGCGGGGGGAATGGGGGAGCAGTTCTTC. Its protein is CASSVAGGMGEQFF.

The chain couples TRBV18 to TRBJ1-2; 8 bases fit TRBD1. The J segment lost 3 bases and the V segment lost 6 bases, leaving 3 bases of the junction unmatched. CDR3 size: 13 residues. The germline V gene encodes CDR1 KGHSH and CDR2 LQKENI. Here the CDR3 reads CASSRGQDYGYTF. DNA of the CDR3: TGTGCCAGCTCCCGGGGACAGGACTATGGCTACACCTTC.

V gene TRBV5-1 combines with J gene TRBJ2-7; 9 bases map to TRBD2. V shed 4 bases, J shed 7 bases, and the junction held 12 bases outside the gene matches. The CDR3 runs to 15 residues. The germline V gene has CDR1 SGHRS and CDR2 YFSETQ. The CDR3 protein is CASSPGLAGEREQYF. Written as DNA, the CDR3 is TGCGCCAGCAGCCCAGGATTAGCGGGAGAACGAGAGCAGTACTTC.

The chain combines TRBV6-2 or TRBV6-3 with TRBJ2-3, with 11 bases aligning to TRBD2. The CDR3 has 14 residues. Germline V gives CDR1 MNHEY, CDR2 SVGEGT. The trim removed 5 bases at V and 6 bases at J, leaving 4 bases unmatched. The CDR3 region is CASSQLAGVDTQYF. The DNA for the CDR3 is TGTGCCAGCAGTCAACTAGCGGGAGTGGATACGCAGTATTTT.

The chain couples TRBV28 to TRBJ1-4; 7 bases align to TRBD1. This CDR3 comprises 14 residues. CDR1 is MDHEN and CDR2 is SYDVKM in the germline V gene. J lost 6 bases, V lost 6 bases, and 7 bases had no gene match. As DNA, the CDR3 is TGTGCCAGCAGGAAGGGACAGAGCCATGAAAAACTGTTTTTT. It translates to CASRKGQSHEKLFF.

This clone occurred once. The chain carries TRBV5-8 and TRBJ2-1, with unresolved D. This CDR3 has 11 amino acids. Trimming took 7 bases from V and 6 from J, leaving 8 bases between them. Germline V gene lookup returns CDR1 SGHTS and CDR2 YDEGEE. CDR3 amino acids: CASSPFNEQFF. The CDR3 DNA reads as TGTGCCAGCTCCCCCTTCAATGAGCAGTTCTTC.

The chain employs TRBV5-5 and TRBJ1-1; D is uncertain. Between the trimmed V and J ends, which lost 5 bases and 1 base, there was a span of 9 bases. The CDR3 runs to 13 residues. Looked up from germline, CDR1 is SGHKS and CDR2 is YYEKEE (reference sequence). The CDR3 sequence is CASRAQTNTEAFF. The CDR3 nucleotides read TGTGCCAGCAGGGCACAGACGAACACTGAAGCTTTCTTT.

The chain links TRBV2 to TRBJ1-1; TRBD1 might be the D (6 bases). There are 14 residues in the CDR3. Trimming removed 4 bases from V and 4 bases from J, with 13 bases in between. Germline lookup yields CDR1 SNHLY and CDR2 FYNNEI. CDR3 residues: CASSGTDQFTEAFF. In nucleotides, the CDR3 is TGTGCCAGCAGTGGGACAGACCAATTCACTGAAGCTTTCTTT. Full variable domain (outside the CDR3, taken from reference TRBV2 and TRBJ1-1): EPEVTQTPSHQVTQMGQEVILRCVPISNHLYFYWYRQILGQKVEFLVSFYNNEISEKSEIFDDQFSVERPDGSNFTLKIRSTKLEDSAMYFCASSGTDQFTEAFFGQGTRLTVV.

The chain links TRBV7-2 to TRBJ1-5, with D possibly being TRBD1 (6 bases). This CDR3 has 14 residues. Per the germline V gene, CDR1 is SGHTA and CDR2 is FQGNSA. V lost 5 bases, J lost 2 bases, and 10 bases lay in between. This CDR3 reads CASSQQGGNQPQHF. The DNA of the CDR3 is TGTGCCAGCAGCCAACAGGGTGGCAATCAGCCCCAGCATTTT.